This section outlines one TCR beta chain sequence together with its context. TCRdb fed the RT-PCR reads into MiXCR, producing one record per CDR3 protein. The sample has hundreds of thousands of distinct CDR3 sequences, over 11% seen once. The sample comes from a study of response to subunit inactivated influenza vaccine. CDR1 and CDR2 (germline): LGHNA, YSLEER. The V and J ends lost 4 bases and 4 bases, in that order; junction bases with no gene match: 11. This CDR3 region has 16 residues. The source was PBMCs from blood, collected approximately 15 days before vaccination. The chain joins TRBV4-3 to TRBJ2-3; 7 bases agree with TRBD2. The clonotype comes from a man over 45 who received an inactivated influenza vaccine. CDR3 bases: TGCGCCAGCAGCCGTTCGGCGGGAGCCCGCCCAGATACGCAGTATTTT. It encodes CASSRSAGARPDTQYF.